This TCR beta chain was sequenced during a study of cytomegalovirus exposure and HLA in healthy donors. Findings and limits, study-wide: Cytomegalovirus-associated status was assigned to fewer than 200 TCR beta chains.

CDR1 and CDR2 from the germline V gene are GTSNPN and SVGIG (reference sequence). The CDR3 runs to 18 residues. The trim removed 0 bases at V and 0 bases at J, leaving 14 bases unmatched. For this clone: Its antigen is unknown.

PCR was performed using 60 Vbeta and 13 Jbeta primers. Sequenced by immunoSEQ multiplex PCR; TCRdb stores in-frame clones only, minus some. The table has 95,000 to 150,000 clones, approximately 72% seen once. This TCR came from a man aged 18 to 35 in good health and CMV-seronegative. V usage is TRBV30 and J usage is TRBJ2-7; 7 nucleotides line up with TRBD1. The sequenced sample consisted of PBMCs. CDR3 sequence: CAWSVWTGMNPSSYEQYF. The CDR3 DNA follows: TGTGCCTGGAGTGTTTGGACAGGTATGAATCCGAGCTCCTACGAGCAGTACTTC.